This T cell receptor beta chain derives from a study of control samples from healthy donors and cancer patients. This CDR3 has 14 amino acids. V was shortened by 4 bases and J by 1 base, with 10 bases between the two germline ends. Germline lookup yields CDR1 SGHTA and CDR2 FQGNSA. Concerning this clone: The sample carries other DNA sequences with the same CDR3.

The protocol was immunoSEQ multiplex PCR, while the TCRdb copy is restricted to in-frame clones and leaves out a portion. The data contain 76,000 or so clones, around 86% of them seen just once; the ten biggest clones take up about 9.5%. The specimen sequenced was PBMCs. This chain links TRBV7-2 with TRBJ1-1, with a weak D call TRBD1 (5 bases). The receptor comes from a woman aged 45-65 years with colorectal cancer. The CDR3 DNA sequence: TGTGCCAGCAGCTCCGGGCAGGGGAACACTGAAGCTTTCTTT. Translation: CASSSGQGNTEAFF.